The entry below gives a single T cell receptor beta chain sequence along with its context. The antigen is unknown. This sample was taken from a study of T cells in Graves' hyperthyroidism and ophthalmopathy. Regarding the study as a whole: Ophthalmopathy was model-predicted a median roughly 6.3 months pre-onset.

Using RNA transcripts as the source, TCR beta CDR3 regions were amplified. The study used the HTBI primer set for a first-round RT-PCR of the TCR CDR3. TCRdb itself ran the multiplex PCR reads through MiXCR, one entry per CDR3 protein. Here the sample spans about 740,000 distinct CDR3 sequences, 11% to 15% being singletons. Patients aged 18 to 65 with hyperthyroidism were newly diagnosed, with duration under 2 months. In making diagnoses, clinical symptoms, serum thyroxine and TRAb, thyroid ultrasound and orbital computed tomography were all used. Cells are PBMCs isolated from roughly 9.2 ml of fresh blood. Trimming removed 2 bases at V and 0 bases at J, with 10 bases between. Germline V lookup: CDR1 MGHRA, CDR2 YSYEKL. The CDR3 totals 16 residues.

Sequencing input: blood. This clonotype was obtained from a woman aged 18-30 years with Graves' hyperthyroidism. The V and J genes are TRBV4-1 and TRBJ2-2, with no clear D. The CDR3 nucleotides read TGCGCCAGCAGCCAACCGTATGGCTCGAACACCGGGGAGCTGTTTTTT. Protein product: CASSQPYGSNTGELFF.